These 15 T cell receptor beta chains originate from one sample sequenced in a study of response to subunit inactivated influenza vaccine. A single record per CDR3 protein comes from TCRdb applying MiXCR to the RT-PCR reads. The sample holds hundreds of thousands of distinct CDR3 sequences, approximately 11% seen once. The sample consisted of PBMCs from blood, taken about 40 days after vaccination. Receptors originate from a man in his fifties who received an inactivated influenza vaccine.

CDR3 nucleotide sequence: TGTGCCATCAGTGAGTCCTTAGGGGGCCATGGGGCCAACGTCCTGACTTTC. Amino acid sequence: CAISESLGGHGANVLTF. The rearrangement joins TRBV10-3 to TRBJ2-6; 7 positions agree with TRBD1. Per the germline V gene, CDR1 is ENHRY and CDR2 is SYGVKD. The CDR3 totals 17 residues. The trim removed 0 bases at V and 3 bases at J, leaving 5 bases unmatched.

This rearrangement joins TRBV9 to TRBJ2-3, with D possibly being TRBD2 (6 bases). The CDR3 consists of 16 residues. Trimming stripped 0 bases from V and 0 bases from J, with 11 bases between. The germline gives CDR1 SGDLS, CDR2 YYNGEE. Here the CDR3 reads CASSVVFGSSTDTQYF. As DNA, the CDR3 is TGTGCCAGCAGCGTAGTGTTCGGGAGTAGCACAGATACGCAGTATTTT.

Regarding this clonotype: A much larger clone is a single base away; this may be a read error. The chain has TRBV12-3 or TRBV12-4 and TRBJ2-2, with no clear D. This CDR3 contains 13 residues. The CDR3 DNA sequence: TGTGCCAGCAGTTTCCGGCAAACCGTGGAGCTGTTTTTT. It codes for CASSFRQTVELFF.

This clonotype came up a few times. The rearrangement joins TRBV3-1 to TRBJ2-2; 10 bases map to TRBD1. CDR3 size: 17 residues. The germline gives CDR1 LGHDT, CDR2 YNNKEL (reference sequence). V lost 6 bases and J lost 4; bases outside the gene matches: 11. The CDR3 region is CASRPKTGGSITGELFF. DNA for the CDR3: TGTGCCAGCAGACCTAAGACAGGGGGCTCGATCACCGGGGAGCTGTTTTTT.

V and J are TRBV5-1 and TRBJ1-2, with D maybe TRBD1 (5 bases). Germline CDR1 and CDR2: SGHRS and YFSETQ. Trimming cost V 4 bases and J 4 bases, with 11 bases left between them. This CDR3 spans 13 amino acids. The CDR3 protein is CASSNKDSYGYTF. The CDR3, as DNA: TGCGCCAGCAGCAACAAAGACAGCTATGGCTACACCTTC.

This rearrangement joins TRBV12-3 or TRBV12-4 to TRBJ2-5; D might be TRBD2 (6 bases). With 0 bases removed from V and 1 base from J, the gap between germline ends came to 12 bases. This CDR3 contains 16 residues. DNA for the CDR3: TGTGCCAGCAGTTTAGCCCCTAACGGGGGCCAAGAGACCCAGTACTTC. This encodes CASSLAPNGGQETQYF.

The chain recombines TRBV12-3 or TRBV12-4 with TRBJ2-4, with 13 bases matching TRBD2. Trimming took 4 bases from V and 3 from J; bases not matched to a gene: 3. This CDR3 is 16 amino acids long. The CDR3 loop reads CASSSGLAGYKNIQYF. Here the CDR3 DNA reads TGTGCCAGCAGTTCGGGACTAGCGGGGTACAAAAACATTCAGTACTTC.

In this sample, this clonotype turned up a few times. V and J are TRBV29-1 and TRBJ2-7, with D possibly TRBD1 on 6 matching bases. Looked up from germline, CDR1 is SQVTM and CDR2 is ANQGSEA. The CDR3 is 11 residues long. V lost 4 bases and J 7 bases, leaving 11 bases between the germline ends. The CDR3 nucleotides read TGCAGCGTTGCCAGGGGATGGGAGCAGTACTTC. Encoded protein: CSVARGWEQYF.

The J gene is TRBJ2-7, the V gene TRBV5-1, with TRBD1 identical over 7 bases. This CDR3 has 14 amino acids. V was pared by 5 bases and J by 6 bases, with 11 bases of the junction left unmatched. CDR1 and CDR2 from the germline V gene are SGHRS and YFSETQ. CDR3 coding DNA: TGCGCCAGCAGATTTTCGACAGGGCCCACCGAGCAGTACTTC. This translates into CASRFSTGPTEQYF.

The chain recombines TRBV18 with TRBJ2-6; the D gene is possibly TRBD1 (6 bases). The CDR3 sequence is 18 residues long. The germline V gene has CDR1 KGHSH and CDR2 LQKENI. V lost 3 bases and J lost 0, with 15 bases in between. The CDR3 nucleotides read TGTGCCAGCTCACCTTCGACAGGTGCTCTCTCTGGGGCCAACGTCCTGACTTTC. Translating gives CASSPSTGALSGANVLTF.

This rearrangement joins TRBV7-6 to TRBJ1-1; no reliable D call. Deletions cut 4 bases from V and 3 bases from J, with 9 bases between. This CDR3 is 13 amino acids long. CDR1 is SGHVS, CDR2 FNYEAQ, per germline. The CDR3 DNA reads as TGTGCCAGCAGCTCATCGGAGTACACTGAAGCTTTCTTT. It translates to CASSSSEYTEAFF.

V usage is TRBV7-6 and J usage is TRBJ2-3, with 7 bases lining up with TRBD2. V gave up 2 bases and J gave up 6 bases; unmatched junction bases: 11. Germline CDR1 and CDR2: SGHVS and FNYEAQ. CDR3 length equals 16 residues. Here the CDR3 DNA reads TGTGCCAGCAGCTTATTATCAGCGGGGCCCAGCGATACGCAGTATTTT. Translated: CASSLLSAGPSDTQYF.

This chain joins TRBV24-1 and TRBJ1-5, with D possibly being TRBD1 (5 bases). V was shortened by 9 bases and J by 2 bases, with 13 bases between the two germline ends. The germline V gene encodes CDR1 KGHDR and CDR2 SFDVKD. This CDR3 has 14 residues. The CDR3: CATHEGSGNQPQHF. In DNA, the CDR3 is TGTGCCACCCACGAGGGGAGCGGCAATCAGCCCCAGCATTTT.

The gene calls are TRBV24-1 and TRBJ1-2; D might be TRBD1 (6 bases). Trimming pared 5 bases from V and 0 bases from J, leaving 12 bases between. Germline CDR1 reads KGHDR; CDR2 reads SFDVKD. The CDR3 runs to 15 residues. CDR3 region: CATSVGGEANYGYTF. The CDR3 nucleotides read TGTGCCACCAGTGTAGGGGGGGAAGCTAACTATGGCTACACCTTC.

This clonotype was observed many times. The gene calls are TRBV7-8 and TRBJ2-6; the match to TRBD1 covers 7 bases. The germline V gene has CDR1 SGHVS and CDR2 FQNEAQ. The V gene end was trimmed by 6 bases and the J gene end by 0 bases; junction bases not matched to a gene: 11. The length of the CDR3 is 18 residues. The CDR3 spells CASRGIDRAHSGANVLTF. CDR3 sequence (DNA): TGTGCCAGCAGGGGGATCGACAGGGCCCACTCTGGGGCCAACGTCCTGACTTTC.